The rows below give T cell receptor beta chains drawn from one sample of a study of blood T cell repertoires in COVID-19. TCRdb's copy holds only in-frame clones and misses some; the assay was immunoSEQ multiplex PCR. The sample records approximately 350,000 clones, 80% to 90% being singletons. Sequencing was performed on peripheral blood. The receptors come from a woman aged 30 to 39 with COVID-19, enrolled during active disease. CDR3s include the opening cysteine and the closing phenylalanine or tryptophan. A D gene is named only where the DNA matches it firmly. The size entry is marked missing in some rows and otherwise reads once, few, many or a size class.

d_gene	v_gene	abundance	j_gene	CDR3nt	CDR3aa
NA	TRBV11-3	NA	TRBJ1-2	TGTGCCAGCAGCCCCTCCGACATTCAAGGCTACACCTTC	CASSPSDIQGYTF
NA	TRBV25-1	NA	TRBJ2-2	TGTGCCAGCAGATCTACAGGGAACACCGGGGAGCTGTTTTTT	CASRSTGNTGELFF
NA	TRBV9	NA	TRBJ1-2	TGTGCCAGCAGCATAAGACGGGGGGACTATGGCTACACCTTC	CASSIRRGDYGYTF
NA	TRBV7-9	NA	TRBJ2-2	TGTGCCAGCAGCTTCGGGGGAGCCCGCACCGGGGAGCTGTTTTTT	CASSFGGARTGELFF
TRBD2	TRBV6-5	NA	TRBJ2-1	TGTGCCAGCACCCGAGGGACGGGGGGTCGCGATGAGCAGTTCTTC	CASTRGTGGRDEQFF
TRBD1	TRBV6-4	NA	TRBJ2-1	TGTGCCAGCAGGACTGGACAGGGGAATGAGCAGTTCTTC	CASRTGQGNEQFF
NA	TRBV18	NA	TRBJ1-2	TGTGCCAGCTCACCAAATTCTGCTGGGGGCCCAATATTCGCTAACTATGGCTACACCTTC	CASSPNSAGGPIFANYGYTF
TRBD1	TRBV27	NA	TRBJ2-1	TGTGCCAGCAGGACGGACAGGGGGAACAATGAGCAGTTCTTC	CASRTDRGNNEQFF
TRBD2	TRBV6-2/TRBV6-3	NA	TRBJ2-3	TGTGCCAGCAGTCTCTGGAAGCTAGCGGGAGAGTGGACAGATACGCAGTATTTT	CASSLWKLAGEWTDTQYF
NA	TRBV27	NA	TRBJ1-1	TGTGCCAGCAGTTTATCGTTCAGGGGTGACACTGAAGCTTTCTTT	CASSLSFRGDTEAFF
NA	TRBV7-9	NA	TRBJ1-4	TGTGCCAGCAGCCCAATTTCAGCCGGGAGCCGGGGAGGAAAACTGTTTTTT	CASSPISAGSRGGKLFF
TRBD1	TRBV24-1	NA	TRBJ2-7	TGTGCCACCAGTGATTCAGGGGGACCCTTCGGGCAGTACTTC	CATSDSGGPFGQYF
NA	TRBV20-1	NA	TRBJ2-3	TGCAGTGCTAGTGTACATAGCGGTCGCACAGATACGCAGTATTTT	CSASVHSGRTDTQYF
TRBD1	TRBV7-8	NA	TRBJ1-5	TGTGCCAGCAGCCAAACCGGGACAGGGGTTAACCAGCCCCAGCATTTT	CASSQTGTGVNQPQHF
TRBD1	TRBV7-8	NA	TRBJ1-1	TGTGCCAGCAGCAGTCATGGGACAGCAAACACTGAAGCTTTCTTT	CASSSHGTANTEAFF
TRBD1	TRBV18	NA	TRBJ1-6	TGTGCCAGCTCACCGCAGGGGGCGACCTATAATTCACCCCTCCACTTT	CASSPQGATYNSPLHF
TRBD1	TRBV19	NA	TRBJ1-2	TGTGCCAGTAGGCCGAGGACAGGGGGCGAGTACTATGGCTACACCTTC	CASRPRTGGEYYGYTF
NA	TRBV6-5	few	TRBJ2-1	TGTGCCAGCAGTTATGGAGGGCTAGCCTACAATGAGCAGTTCTTC	CASSYGGLAYNEQFF
TRBD1	TRBV7-8	once	TRBJ2-7	TGTGCCAGCAGCTTTCTTGTGGGGGCGGACCGGGACAGAACCTTATACGAGCAGTACTTC	CASSFLVGADRDRTLYEQYF
NA	TRBV6-2/TRBV6-3	NA	TRBJ1-5	TGTGCCAGCAGTTACGGTAGATATAGCAATCAGCCCCAGCATTTT	CASSYGRYSNQPQHF
TRBD1	TRBV20-1	once	TRBJ2-3	TGCAGTGCTAGTATACAGGGGGCGGGCAGCACAGATACGCAGTATTTT	CSASIQGAGSTDTQYF
NA	TRBV21-1	NA	TRBJ2-1	TGTGCCAGCAGCAACCCGATCCCTCTCCAGCGGGAGATGGGCAATGAGCAGTTCTTC	CASSNPIPLQREMGNEQFF
TRBD2	TRBV29-1	once	TRBJ2-1	TGCAGCGTTGATGGCCTAGCGGGAGATCGAGATGAGCAGTTCTTC	CSVDGLAGDRDEQFF
NA	TRBV6-6	NA	TRBJ2-3	TGTGCCAGCAGTCTCTTCGCGGGCAATCGGGATACGCAGTATTTT	CASSLFAGNRDTQYF
NA	TRBV7-8	once	TRBJ1-3	TGTGCCAGCAGCTTAATCAATTTTGGAAACACCATATATTTT	CASSLINFGNTIYF
TRBD1	TRBV2	NA	TRBJ1-5	TGTGCCAGCAGTCCGGGACAGGGGGCCCATCAGCCCCAGCATTTT	CASSPGQGAHQPQHF
NA	TRBV7-2	NA	TRBJ2-1	TGTGCCAGCAGCTTAGGGGCTGGGCTCGAATACAATGAGCAGTTCTTC	CASSLGAGLEYNEQFF
NA	TRBV10-3	NA	TRBJ2-1	TGTGCCATCGGTTTTCATGCAGGATCAACCTACAATGAGCAGTTCTTC	CAIGFHAGSTYNEQFF
NA	TRBV27	NA	TRBJ2-7	TGTGCCAGCAGTTTGGGGCACGAGCAGTACTTC	CASSLGHEQYF
NA	TRBV7-9	few	TRBJ2-1	TGTGCCAGCAGCGTAATCAAGTCCCTCGGGGAGCAGTTCTTC	CASSVIKSLGEQFF
NA	TRBV18	NA	TRBJ1-4	TGTGCCAGCTCACCATACGACAGTTTAGATGAAAAACTGTTTTTT	CASSPYDSLDEKLFF
NA	TRBV6-5	NA	TRBJ1-1	TGTGCCAGCAGTTACCTTGTGGGACAGAACACTGAAGCTTTCTTT	CASSYLVGQNTEAFF
NA	TRBV3-1/TRBV3-2	NA	TRBJ1-4	TGTGCCAGCAGCCCTAGACAGGTAACCGAAAAACTGTTTTTT	CASSPRQVTEKLFF
TRBD1	TRBV28	few	TRBJ2-2	TGTGCCAGCAGTTATGGGACAGCGACCACCGGGGAGCTGTTTTTT	CASSYGTATTGELFF
TRBD2	TRBV19	NA	TRBJ2-5	TGTGCCAGTAGATATCAGCGGGGGGGACAAGAGACCCAGTACTTC	CASRYQRGGQETQYF
NA	TRBV7-9	NA	TRBJ1-2	TGTGCCAGCAGCTTAGGAACGGAGCCTGCGGCATATGGCTACACCTTC	CASSLGTEPAAYGYTF
NA	TRBV9	NA	TRBJ2-1	TGTGCCAGCAGCCCAGGAGGGAATGAGCAGTTCTTC	CASSPGGNEQFF
TRBD1	TRBV27	NA	TRBJ1-2	TGTGCCAGCAGTTTGGACAGGGGCTATGGCTACACCTTC	CASSLDRGYGYTF
NA	TRBV11-2	NA	TRBJ1-2	TGTGCCAGCAGCTCAGGGGTCTATGGCTACACCTTC	CASSSGVYGYTF
NA	TRBV7-9	once	TRBJ1-2	TGTGCCAGCAGTCTTCAGGGGTCTGGCTACACCTTC	CASSLQGSGYTF
TRBD1	TRBV7-6	NA	TRBJ2-5	TGTGCCAGCAGCATCGACAGGGGGCGTCAAGAGACCCAGTACTTC	CASSIDRGRQETQYF
NA	TRBV10-1	once	TRBJ1-6	TGCGCCAGCAGTGAGGACAGTTATTCACCCCTCCACTTT	CASSEDSYSPLHF
TRBD2	TRBV4-3	NA	TRBJ2-2	TGCGCCAGCACTAAGGGCTATAGCGGGAGGGGGGAGCTGTTTTTT	CASTKGYSGRGELFF
NA	TRBV7-2	NA	TRBJ2-2	TGTGCCAGCAGCTTACGCTGGGGACTGACAAACACCGGGGAGCTGTTTTTT	CASSLRWGLTNTGELFF
TRBD2	TRBV6-5	NA	TRBJ2-7	TGTGCCAGCAGTTACTCGATGGTGACTAGCGTTGACGAGCAGTACTTC	CASSYSMVTSVDEQYF
NA	TRBV7-2	NA	TRBJ2-7	TGTGCCAGCAGCCCCCCATCAGCAGGGGTACACGCCGAGCAGTACTTC	CASSPPSAGVHAEQYF
NA	TRBV7-9	NA	TRBJ1-6	TGTGCCAGCAGCTTAGATGCGGGGGCGAATTCACCCCTCCACTTT	CASSLDAGANSPLHF
NA	TRBV30	NA	TRBJ2-1	TGTGCCTGGAGTGTAGGGGCATACAATGAGCAGTTCTTC	CAWSVGAYNEQFF
NA	TRBV7-2	NA	TRBJ1-5	TGTGCCAGCAGCTTAGGGAGCCCAGGGGCTGGTCAGCCCCAGCATTTT	CASSLGSPGAGQPQHF
NA	TRBV11-3	NA	TRBJ2-5	TGTGCCAGCAGCTTAGGGCTAGCGCTCCAAGAGACCCAGTACTTC	CASSLGLALQETQYF
TRBD2	TRBV4-1	NA	TRBJ2-3	TGCGCCAGCAGCCAAAAAGGACTAGCGGGACGCACAGATACGCAGTATTTT	CASSQKGLAGRTDTQYF
NA	TRBV28	once	TRBJ1-5	TGTGCCAGCAGTTTTGGAAGGGGTAGCAATCAGCCCCAGCATTTT	CASSFGRGSNQPQHF
NA	TRBV6-1	NA	TRBJ2-7	TGTGCCAGCAGTGAGGTGGCAGGGGTAGGCTCCGAGCAGTACTTC	CASSEVAGVGSEQYF
NA	TRBV6-2/TRBV6-3	NA	TRBJ2-5	TGTGCCAGCAGCCACCGGACAGTCCAAGAGACCCAGTACTTC	CASSHRTVQETQYF
NA	TRBV2	once	TRBJ2-2	TGTGCCAGCAGGACCAGGGTTGGCACCGGGGAGCTGTTTTTT	CASRTRVGTGELFF
NA	TRBV6-1	NA	TRBJ1-6	TGTGCCAGCAGTGAGCAGGGGAGTTCACCCCTCCACTTT	CASSEQGSSPLHF
NA	TRBV7-2	NA	TRBJ1-2	TGTGCCAGCAGCTTAGGCGGACAGTCCTATGGCTACACCTTC	CASSLGGQSYGYTF
TRBD1	TRBV7-9	NA	TRBJ1-5	TGTGCCAGCAGCCCCACCAGGACAGGCGATCAGCCCCAGCATTTT	CASSPTRTGDQPQHF